A single sample gave rise to the 20 T cell receptor beta chains below, sequenced in a study of preoperative IRX-2 immunotherapy in early breast cancer (dated by TCRdb to between 2018 and 2021). Interpreted using the paper, the treatment or condition label stands for: preoperative locoregional IRX-2 cytokine immunotherapy. Library prep was done by the immunoSEQ multiplex PCR assay. TCRdb holds this immuneACCESS table with in-frame rearrangements only. Some clones are missing; in checked studies, unresolved V genes explain under half, and the rest has no known cause. The sample yields roughly 40,000 clones; 60% to 80% were counted once. The ten largest clones take up approximately 1% of the sample. Sequenced material: tumor tissue, taken after IRX-2 immunotherapy. The receptors stem from a human donor with breast cancer.

This clone was observed once. The chain has TRBV5-1 and TRBJ2-1; D unresolved. The CDR3 runs 16 residues. Trimming took off 4 bases at V and 0 bases at J, with 14 bases between the two ends. Germline assignment: CDR1 SGHRS and CDR2 YFSETQ. The CDR3 bases are TGCGCCAGCAGCAAAGAGGACCGGAGCTCCTACAATGAGCAGTTCTTC. Amino acid sequence: CASSKEDRSSYNEQFF.

J is TRBJ2-5 and V is TRBV6-8; TRBD2 is a possible D gene (7 bases). The CDR3 has 16 amino acids. Germline CDR1 MNHGY, CDR2 SAAAGT. V was clipped by 2 bases and J by 1 base, with 14 bases between them. CDR3 DNA sequence: TGTGCCAGCAGTTACGTAGGGGGGGGCCTCCAAGAGACCCAGTACTTC. Residues: CASSYVGGGLQETQYF.

The gene calls are TRBV11-3 and TRBJ1-6; D is unclear. Germline CDR1 reads SGHNT; CDR2 reads YENEEA. V shed 3 bases and J shed 0 bases, with 3 bases lying between them. The CDR3 is 14 amino acids. CDR3 loop: CASSLISYNSPLHF. The CDR3 DNA reads as TGTGCCAGCAGCTTGATCTCCTATAATTCACCCCTCCACTTT.

J is TRBJ1-2 and V is TRBV10-2; D might be TRBD1 (6 bases). The germline V and J ends were trimmed by 6 bases and 2 bases, with 10 bases remaining between them. CDR3 length equals 13 residues. Germline CDR1 and CDR2: WSHSY and SAAADI. DNA of the CDR3: TGCGCCAGCAGGGTAACAGGGAACTATGGCTACACCTTC. Amino acid sequence: CASRVTGNYGYTF.

The chain links TRBV7-1 to TRBJ2-3, with unresolved D. TRBV7-1 qualifies as an ORF whose function is uncertain. CDR3 length: 19 residues. The V and J ends lost 4 bases and 0 bases respectively, with 23 bases between them. CDR3 sequence: CASSLVPRPVATSTDTQYF. As DNA, the CDR3 is TGTGCCAGCAGCTTAGTCCCACGACCCGTGGCTACTAGCACAGATACGCAGTATTTT.

The chain uses TRBV18 and TRBJ1-5; the D gene is possibly TRBD1 (5 bases). The CDR3 has 14 residues. The germline V and J ends were trimmed by 3 bases and 4 bases, with 10 bases remaining between them. Germline lookup yields CDR1 KGHSH and CDR2 LQKENI. The CDR3 is CASSPMHRNQPQHF. CDR3 nucleotides: TGTGCCAGCTCACCCATGCACAGGAATCAGCCCCAGCATTTT.

This sequence joins TRBV6-7 and TRBJ1-2; D is perhaps TRBD1 (6 bases). TRBV6-7 is recorded as an ORF, its role being uncertain. V shed 6 bases and J shed 2 bases, with 10 bases lying between them. The CDR3 sequence is 13 residues long. Here the CDR3 DNA reads TGTGCCAGCAGCCTCGGACAGAACTATGGCTACACCTTC. Translating gives CASSLGQNYGYTF.

This rearrangement joins TRBV15 to TRBJ2-2, with D hard to call. This CDR3 is built from 14 residues. Germline loops: CDR1 LNHNV, CDR2 YYDKDF (reference sequence). Trimming pared 4 bases from V and 3 bases from J, leaving 9 bases between. The CDR3 loop reads CATSTHTYTGELFF. The CDR3 nucleotides are TGTGCCACCAGCACCCATACCTACACCGGGGAGCTGTTTTTT.

The J gene is TRBJ1-6, the V gene TRBV6-8, with a possible D match to TRBD1 (6 bases). The CDR3 has 14 amino acids. The V end was cut by 10 bases, the J end by 6 bases, with 16 bases between. In germline, CDR1 is MNHGY, CDR2 SAAAGT. CDR3 region: CAISERGGNSPLHF. As DNA, the CDR3 is TGTGCCATCAGCGAAAGGGGGGGTAATTCACCCCTCCACTTT.

This sequence joins TRBV19 and TRBJ1-5; D may be TRBD1 (6 bases). V lost 6 bases, J lost 7 bases, and 16 bases lay in between. The V gene's germline CDR1 is LNHDA and CDR2 SQIVND (reference sequence). This CDR3 comprises 14 residues. The CDR3 protein is CASRLTGLYQPQHF. CDR3 DNA: TGTGCCAGTAGACTCACAGGGCTTTACCAGCCCCAGCATTTT.

The chain couples TRBV7-4 to TRBJ2-2; no firm D call. Trimming shortened V by 5 bases and J by 6 bases, and 10 bases separated the two germline ends. CDR3 size: 13 residues. The germline V gene has CDR1 SGHVT and CDR2 SQSDAQ. CDR3 region: CASSPPFSGELFF. CDR3 DNA sequence: TGTGCCAGCAGCCCACCGTTTTCCGGGGAGCTGTTTTTT. Full variable domain (outside the CDR3, taken from reference TRBV7-4 and TRBJ2-2): GAGVSQSPRYKVAKRGRDVALRCDSISGHVTLYWYRQTLGQGSEVLTYSQSDAQRDKSGRPSGRFSAERPERSVSTLKIQRTEQGDSAVYLCASSPPFSGELFFGEGSRLTVL.

V gene TRBV6-8 combines with J gene TRBJ1-1; 8 nucleotides line up with TRBD1. V lost 10 bases, J lost 1 base, and 2 bases stayed unmatched. CDR1 and CDR2 (germline): MNHGY, SAAAGT. This CDR3 is 12 amino acids long. CDR3 protein: CAIGTGNTEAFF. In DNA, the CDR3 is TGTGCCATCGGGACAGGGAACACTGAAGCTTTCTTT.

The chain joins TRBV7-6 to TRBJ2-1; D is perhaps TRBD2 (7 bases). V gave up 3 bases and J gave up 3 bases, with 12 bases separating them. The CDR3 totals 15 residues. CDR1 is SGHVS, CDR2 FNYEAQ, per germline. The CDR3 coding sequence is TGTGCCAGCAGCTTGGGGGCTAGCGGCTACAATGAGCAGTTCTTC. This encodes CASSLGASGYNEQFF.

The sample holds one count of this clone. The CDR3 spells CASSRGTLIHEQYF. As DNA, the CDR3 is TGTGCCAGCAGTCGCGGGACTCTAATCCACGAGCAGTACTTC. V gene TRBV28 combines with J gene TRBJ2-7; the D gene is possibly TRBD2 (6 bases). This CDR3 comprises 14 residues. The V end was cut by 5 bases, the J end by 5 bases, with 16 bases between. CDR1 MDHEN and CDR2 SYDVKM come from the germline V gene.

The chain recombines TRBV28 with TRBJ1-2, with 8 nucleotides matching TRBD1. This CDR3 has 16 amino acids. V lost 5 bases, J lost 2 bases, and 10 bases stayed unmatched. CDR1 is MDHEN and CDR2 is SYDVKM in the germline V gene. The DNA of the CDR3 is TGTGCCAGCAGTACCCCGGGGCAGGGGGCGAACTATGGCTACACCTTC. It is translated as CASSTPGQGANYGYTF.

The sample holds one count of this clone. J is TRBJ2-7 and V is TRBV10-2, with TRBD2 matching 8 bases. Germline CDR1 is WSHSY and CDR2 is SAAADI. The V and J ends lost 3 bases and 6 bases, in that order; junction bases with no gene match: 4. The CDR3 runs to 13 residues. This CDR3 is CASSEGLAREQYF. The CDR3 coding sequence is TGCGCCAGCAGTGAAGGACTAGCTCGCGAGCAGTACTTC.

A few counts support this clone. V usage is TRBV11-3 and J usage is TRBJ2-7; D may be TRBD2 (6 bases). The CDR3 length is 14 residues. The V gene lost 5 bases and the J gene lost 7 bases, with 18 bases spanning the gap. Germline assignment: CDR1 SGHNT and CDR2 YENEEA. CDR3 nucleotide sequence: TGTGCCAGCAGCACTACGGGACTGCCGGTGGAGCAGTACTTC. This codes for CASSTTGLPVEQYF.

The chain combines TRBV19 with TRBJ1-2; D unresolved. This CDR3 comprises 13 residues. CDR1 and CDR2 from the germline V gene are LNHDA and SQIVND (reference sequence). The V end was cut by 3 bases, the J end by 7 bases, with 12 bases between. CDR3 coding DNA: TGTGCCAGTAGTATTGGAGGGTTCCGTGGCTACACCTTC. Translated, it gives CASSIGGFRGYTF. Full variable domain (rest looked up from reference TRBV19 and TRBJ1-2): DGGITQSPKYLFRKEGQNVTLSCEQNLNHDAMYWYRQDPGQGLRLIYYSQIVNDFQKGDIAEGYSVSREKKESFPLTVTSAQKNPTAFYLCASSIGGFRGYTFGSGTRLTVV.

The chain couples TRBV5-1 to TRBJ1-4; D is perhaps TRBD1 (5 bases). The CDR3 contains 16 residues. The germline V gene has CDR1 SGHRS and CDR2 YFSETQ. Trimming removed 0 bases at V and 5 bases at J, with 14 bases between. For the CDR3, the DNA is TGCGCCAGCAGCTTGGGATCTCAGGGTTTAAATGAAAAACTGTTTTTT. This translates into CASSLGSQGLNEKLFF.

This chain links TRBV18 with TRBJ2-2; D not certain. The CDR3 extends over 13 amino acids. Germline loops: CDR1 KGHSH, CDR2 LQKENI. Trimming shortened V by 2 bases and J by 9 bases, and 10 bases separated the two germline ends. The CDR3 nucleotides are TGTGCCAGCTCACCAGATCGGAGTCGGGAGCTGTTTTTT. This sequence encodes CASSPDRSRELFF.